These 2 T cell receptor beta chains came from one sample sequenced in a study of T cell repertoires in cytomegalovirus infection. These receptors' targets are unknown. TCRdb reprocessed the reads with MiXCR, giving one entry per CDR3 protein. This sample carries approximately 50,000 distinct CDR3 sequences, 15% to 25% of them seen once, and the ten largest clones take less than 70%. The sequenced sample was CD8+ T cells from cultured PBMCs, obtained from culture after CMV antigen stimulation. Source of these receptors: a human donor in good health (CMV status not recorded). Some clones in this sample may be carry-over from other donors' samples.

This clonotype was counted many times. The rearrangement joins TRBV7-8 to TRBJ1-6; possible D gene TRBD1, 6 bases. CDR3 length: 16 residues. Per germline, CDR1 SGHVS and CDR2 FQNEAQ. The V and J ends lost 0 bases and 5 bases respectively, with 11 bases between them. DNA of the CDR3: TGTGCCAGCAGCTTAGCTGGGCCAGGGGATAATTCACCCCTCCACTTT. The encoded protein is CASSLAGPGDNSPLHF.

This chain uses TRBV7-8 with TRBJ2-5; TRBD2 might be the D (5 bases). Germline values: CDR1 SGHVS, CDR2 FQNEAQ. V lost 1 base, J lost 5 bases, and 14 bases lay in between. This CDR3 has 15 amino acids. This CDR3 is CASSLEGSGWETQYF. The CDR3 coding sequence is TGTGCCAGCAGCTTAGAAGGAAGCGGTTGGGAGACCCAGTACTTC.